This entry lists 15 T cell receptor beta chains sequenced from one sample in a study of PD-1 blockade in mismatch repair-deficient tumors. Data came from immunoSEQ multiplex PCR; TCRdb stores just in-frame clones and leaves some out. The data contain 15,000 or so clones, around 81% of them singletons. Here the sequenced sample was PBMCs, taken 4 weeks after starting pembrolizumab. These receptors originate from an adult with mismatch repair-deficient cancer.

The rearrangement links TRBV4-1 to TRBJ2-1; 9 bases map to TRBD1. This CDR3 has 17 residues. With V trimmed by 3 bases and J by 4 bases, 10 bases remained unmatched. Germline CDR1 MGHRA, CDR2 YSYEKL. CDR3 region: CASSQRPPGQGYNEQFF. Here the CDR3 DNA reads TGCGCCAGCAGCCAGAGACCTCCGGGACAGGGTTACAATGAGCAGTTCTTC.

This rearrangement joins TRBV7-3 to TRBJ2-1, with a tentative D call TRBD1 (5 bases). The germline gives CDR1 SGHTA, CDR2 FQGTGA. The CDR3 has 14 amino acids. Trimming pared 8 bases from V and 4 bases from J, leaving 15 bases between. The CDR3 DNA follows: TGTGCCAGCCAAGAAGGACAAGCTTACAATGAGCAGTTCTTC. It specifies CASQEGQAYNEQFF.

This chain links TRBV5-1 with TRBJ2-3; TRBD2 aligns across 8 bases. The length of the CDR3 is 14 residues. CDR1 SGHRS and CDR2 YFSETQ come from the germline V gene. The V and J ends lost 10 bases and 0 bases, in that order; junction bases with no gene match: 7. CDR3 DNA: TGCGCCTGTGATTCGGGGGGGAGCACAGATACGCAGTATTTT. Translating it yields CACDSGGSTDTQYF.

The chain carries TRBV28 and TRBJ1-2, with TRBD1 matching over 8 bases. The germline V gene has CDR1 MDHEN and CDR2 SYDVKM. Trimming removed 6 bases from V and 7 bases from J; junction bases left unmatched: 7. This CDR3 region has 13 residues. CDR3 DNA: TGTGCCAGCAGAGGACAGGGTTTTCGTGGCTACACCTTC. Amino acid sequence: CASRGQGFRGYTF.

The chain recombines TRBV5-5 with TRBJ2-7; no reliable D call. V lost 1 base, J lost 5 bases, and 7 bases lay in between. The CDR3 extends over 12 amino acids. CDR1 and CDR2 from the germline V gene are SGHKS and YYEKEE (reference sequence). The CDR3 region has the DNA TGTGCCAGCAGCTTGTCGAGGAACGAGCAGTACTTC. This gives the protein CASSLSRNEQYF.

CDR3 coding DNA: TGTGCCAGCAGCTCGGGAGGGGATAGAATCTCTGGAAACACCATATATTTT. This translates into CASSSGGDRISGNTIYF. The rearrangement joins TRBV5-4 to TRBJ1-3; perhaps TRBD1 as D (5 bases). The germline V and J ends were trimmed by 3 bases and 0 bases, with 16 bases remaining between them. CDR3 length: 17 amino acids. The germline V gene encodes CDR1 SGHNT and CDR2 YYREEE (reference sequence).

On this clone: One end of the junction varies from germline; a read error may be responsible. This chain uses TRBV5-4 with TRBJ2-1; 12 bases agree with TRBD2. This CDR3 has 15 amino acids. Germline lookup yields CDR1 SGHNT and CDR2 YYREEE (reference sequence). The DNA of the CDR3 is TGTGCCAGCAGCCCTAGCGGGAGGGCCTATAATGAGCAGTTCTTC. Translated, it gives CASSPSGRAYNEQFF.

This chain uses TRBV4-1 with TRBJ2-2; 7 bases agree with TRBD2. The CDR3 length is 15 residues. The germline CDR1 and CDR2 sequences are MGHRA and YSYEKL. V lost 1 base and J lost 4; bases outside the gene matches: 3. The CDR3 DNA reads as TGCGCCAGCAGCCAAGTGGGGGGGACCACCGGGGAGCTGTTTTTT. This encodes CASSQVGGTTGELFF.

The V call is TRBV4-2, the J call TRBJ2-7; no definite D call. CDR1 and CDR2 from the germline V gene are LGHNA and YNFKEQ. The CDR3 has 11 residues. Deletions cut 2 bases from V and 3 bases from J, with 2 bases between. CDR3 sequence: CASSQHYEQYF. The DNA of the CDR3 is TGTGCCAGCAGCCAACACTACGAGCAGTACTTC.

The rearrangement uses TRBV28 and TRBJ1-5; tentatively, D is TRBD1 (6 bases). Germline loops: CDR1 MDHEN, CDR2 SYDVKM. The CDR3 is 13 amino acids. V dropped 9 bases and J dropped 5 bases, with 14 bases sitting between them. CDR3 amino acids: CASNGGRYQPQHF. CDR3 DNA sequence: TGTGCCAGTAACGGGGGGCGTTATCAGCCCCAGCATTTT.

The CDR3 is CASSLSSGRYEQFF. The CDR3 nucleotides are TGTGCCAGCAGCTTATCTAGCGGGAGGTATGAGCAGTTCTTC. The chain links TRBV5-4 to TRBJ2-1, with 11 positions matching TRBD2. CDR3 length: 14 residues. V trimming: 2 bases; J trimming: 8 bases; junction bases outside the gene matches: 3. Germline values: CDR1 SGHNT, CDR2 YYREEE (reference sequence).

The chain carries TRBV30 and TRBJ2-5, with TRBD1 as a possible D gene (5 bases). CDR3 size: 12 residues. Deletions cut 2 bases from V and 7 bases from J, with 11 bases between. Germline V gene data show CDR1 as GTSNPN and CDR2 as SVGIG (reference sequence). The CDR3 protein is CAWSKGSATQYF. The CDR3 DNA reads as TGTGCCTGGAGTAAGGGGTCGGCGACCCAGTACTTC.

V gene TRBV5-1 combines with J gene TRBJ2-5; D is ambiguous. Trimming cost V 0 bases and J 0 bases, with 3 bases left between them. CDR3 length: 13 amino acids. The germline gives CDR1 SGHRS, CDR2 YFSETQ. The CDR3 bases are TGCGCCAGCAGCTTGGGTAACCAAGAGACCCAGTACTTC. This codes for CASSLGNQETQYF. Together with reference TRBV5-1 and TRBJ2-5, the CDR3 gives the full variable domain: KAGVTQTPRYLIKTRGQQVTLSCSPISGHRSVSWYQQTPGQGLQFLFEYFSETQRNKGNFPGRFSGRQFSNSRSEMNVSTLELGDSALYLCASSLGNQETQYFGPGTRLLVL.

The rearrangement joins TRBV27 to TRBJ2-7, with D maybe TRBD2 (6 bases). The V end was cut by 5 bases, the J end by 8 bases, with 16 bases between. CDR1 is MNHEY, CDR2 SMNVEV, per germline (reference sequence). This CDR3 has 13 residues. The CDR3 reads CASSLGTFGKQYF. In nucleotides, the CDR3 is TGTGCCAGCAGTCTAGGGACTTTCGGGAAGCAGTACTTC.

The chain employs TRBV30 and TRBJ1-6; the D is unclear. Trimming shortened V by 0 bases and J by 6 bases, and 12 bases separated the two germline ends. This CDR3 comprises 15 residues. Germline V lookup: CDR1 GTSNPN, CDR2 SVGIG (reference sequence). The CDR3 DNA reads TGTGCCTGGAGTGTAGTCGGGGTAGGTAATTCACCCCTCCACTTT. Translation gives CAWSVVGVGNSPLHF. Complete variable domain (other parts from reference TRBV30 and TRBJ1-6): SQTIHQWPATLVQPVGSPLSLECTVEGTSNPNLYWYRQAAGRGLQLLFYSVGIGQISSEVPQNLSASRPQDRQFILSSKKLLLSDSGFYLCAWSVVGVGNSPLHFGNGTRLTVT.